Presented here are 31 T cell receptor beta chains from one specimen sequenced in a study of T cells after yellow fever vaccination. TCRdb independently ran MiXCR on the 5' RACE reads; one entry per CDR3 protein. The table records some 250,000 distinct CDR3 sequences, 6.9% of them present only once. The source material was CD4+ T cells sorted from PBMCs, sampled 15 days after the yellow fever booster vaccination. These receptors came from a man aged 25-45 years who received the YFV17D yellow fever vaccine.

The chain couples TRBV18 to TRBJ2-2, with no clear D. This CDR3 has 16 amino acids. V lost 2 bases, J lost 0 bases, and 10 bases lay in between. Germline values: CDR1 KGHSH, CDR2 LQKENI. CDR3 bases: TGTGCCAGCTCACCAAGACGGCAGGCGAACACCGGGGAGCTGTTTTTT. Its translation is CASSPRRQANTGELFF.

The gene calls are TRBV30 and TRBJ2-3; the match to TRBD2 covers 11 bases. Germline lookup yields CDR1 GTSNPN and CDR2 SVGIG (reference sequence). The length of the CDR3 is 15 residues. Trimming at V came to 4 bases and at J to 4 bases, leaving 7 bases not matched to a gene. CDR3 amino acids: CAWTLLAGVSDTQYF. In nucleotides, the CDR3 is TGTGCCTGGACTTTACTAGCGGGAGTGTCAGATACGCAGTATTTT.

This clonotype was recorded many times. V usage is TRBV10-2 and J usage is TRBJ2-2, with D perhaps matching TRBD2 (6 bases). CDR1 is WSHSY and CDR2 is SAAADI in the germline V gene. This CDR3 comprises 15 residues. V lost 6 bases, J lost 1 base, and 12 bases lay in between. The CDR3 DNA reads TGCGCCAGCAGGGGAGGAGCGGGGAACACCGGGGAGCTGTTTTTT. It is translated as CASRGGAGNTGELFF.

CDR3 sequence (DNA): TGCAGTGCCTGGGGTGGGACAGGGACCAATGAGCAGTTCTTC. It yields the protein CSAWGGTGTNEQFF. J is TRBJ2-1 and V is TRBV20-1; 9 nucleotides agree with TRBD1. The CDR3 has 14 amino acids. CDR1 is DFQATT and CDR2 is SNEGSKA in the germline V gene (reference sequence). Trimming cost V 6 bases and J 6 bases; bases outside gene matches: 9.

The V call is TRBV20-1, the J call TRBJ1-5, with D unresolved. Germline V gives CDR1 DFQATT, CDR2 SNEGSKA (reference sequence). This CDR3 is built from 12 residues. Trimming removed 6 bases at V and 9 bases at J, with 15 bases between. The CDR3 spells CSAPRGDGPQHF. CDR3 sequence (DNA): TGCAGTGCGCCCCGCGGGGATGGGCCCCAGCATTTT.

This clonotype was observed at least ten times. This chain's CDR3 is CASWDFRGLKTQYF. CDR3 nucleotides: TGTGCCAGCTGGGACTTCCGCGGTTTGAAGACCCAGTACTTC. The rearrangement joins TRBV7-8 to TRBJ2-5, with a possible D match to TRBD2 (6 bases). This CDR3 has 14 amino acids. In germline, CDR1 is SGHVS, CDR2 FQNEAQ. V shed 8 bases and J shed 6 bases, with 19 bases lying between them.

This clonotype was observed a few times. The gene calls are TRBV7-9 and TRBJ1-3, with no clear D. Germline CDR1 reads SEHNR; CDR2 reads FQNEAQ (reference sequence). There are 16 residues in the CDR3. Trimming took 5 bases from V and 4 from J, leaving 18 bases between them. CDR3 amino acids: CASSGPGLWPGNTIYF. The CDR3 DNA reads TGTGCCAGCAGCGGCCCGGGGTTGTGGCCGGGAAACACCATATATTTT. The variable domain in full, with the rest retrieved from reference TRBV7-9 and TRBJ1-3, is DTGVSQNPRHKITKRGQNVTFRCDPISEHNRLYWYRQTLGQGPEFLTYFQNEAQLEKSRLLSDRFSAERPKGSFSTLEIQRTEQGDSAMYLCASSGPGLWPGNTIYFGEGSWLTVV.

In this sample, this clonotype turned up a few times. This chain uses TRBV24-1 with TRBJ2-1; D remains unclear. V dropped 5 bases and J dropped 7 bases, with 14 bases sitting between them. The CDR3 is 14 amino acids. In germline, CDR1 is KGHDR, CDR2 SFDVKD. In nucleotides, the CDR3 is TGTGCCACCAGTGGGTTAGGACCCAATAATGAGCAGTTCTTC. Translation: CATSGLGPNNEQFF.

This clonotype came up a few times. V usage is TRBV30 and J usage is TRBJ2-7; TRBD2 might be the D (6 bases). The V end lost 3 bases, the J end lost 0 bases, and 12 bases lay between the germline ends. CDR1 is GTSNPN and CDR2 is SVGIG in the germline V gene (reference sequence). CDR3 length: 14 residues. CDR3 amino acids: CAWRLAASSYEQYF. CDR3 coding DNA: TGTGCCTGGAGGTTAGCGGCTAGCTCCTACGAGCAGTACTTC.

The rearrangement links TRBV7-3 to TRBJ1-6; TRBD1 aligns across 9 bases. V shed 1 base, J shed 10 bases, and the junction held 8 bases outside the gene matches. Germline V CDR1 and CDR2: SGHTA, FQGTGA. This CDR3 spans 16 amino acids. The CDR3 DNA is TGTGCCAGCAGCTTAAACGGACAGGGGACGAGGTCACCCCTCCACTTT. This encodes CASSLNGQGTRSPLHF.

This clonotype occurred many times. The chain is built from TRBV5-1 and TRBJ2-1; D is uncertain. CDR3 length: 14 amino acids. CDR1 is SGHRS, CDR2 YFSETQ, per germline. Trimming removed 1 base from V and 4 bases from J, with 9 bases in between. The CDR3 DNA reads TGCGCCAGCAGCTTGAGTCAGGCTTACAATGAGCAGTTCTTC. It encodes CASSLSQAYNEQFF.

This clonotype turned up a few times. J is TRBJ2-7 and V is TRBV12-3 or TRBV12-4; no definite D call. CDR3 length equals 17 residues. The V end was cut by 5 bases, the J end by 4 bases, with 24 bases between. This chain's CDR3 is CASSPRPKGQTLYEQYF. In DNA, the CDR3 is TGTGCCAGCAGTCCGAGACCCAAGGGTCAAACTCTGTACGAGCAGTACTTC.

In its sample, this clonotype was seen a few times. This chain joins TRBV7-3 and TRBJ2-1, with 8 positions matching TRBD2. The CDR3 runs 18 residues. The V gene's germline CDR1 is SGHTA and CDR2 FQGTGA. With V trimmed by 5 bases and J by 4 bases, 16 bases remained unmatched. Here the CDR3 DNA reads TGTGCCAGCAGCCCTATCGGACCGGGACTAGTTCCTTACAATGAGCAGTTCTTC. Protein: CASSPIGPGLVPYNEQFF.

This clonotype was seen more than once but under ten times. This sequence joins TRBV6-2 or TRBV6-3 and TRBJ2-7; tentatively, D is TRBD1 (5 bases). The CDR3 has 14 amino acids. CDR1 MNHEY and CDR2 SVGEGT come from the germline V gene. The germline V and J ends were trimmed by 2 bases and 5 bases, with 13 bases remaining between them. The CDR3 DNA sequence: TGTGCCAGCAGTTACCAGGGCAGGACCAACGAGCAGTACTTC. It specifies CASSYQGRTNEQYF.

This clonotype was detected ten times or more. This chain links TRBV6-2 or TRBV6-3 with TRBJ2-3; D not resolved. Germline values: CDR1 MNHEY, CDR2 SVGEGT. The CDR3 length is 15 residues. V was trimmed by 2 bases and J by 2 bases, leaving 11 bases between them. CDR3 loop: CASSYGLVNTDTQYF. The DNA of the CDR3 is TGTGCCAGCAGTTACGGTTTAGTTAACACAGATACGCAGTATTTT.

The chain joins TRBV5-1 to TRBJ2-1, with D possibly matching TRBD1 (5 bases). Germline-derived CDR1 and CDR2 are SGHRS and YFSETQ. The V end lost 4 bases, the J end lost 3 bases, and 17 bases lay between the germline ends. The CDR3 runs 16 residues. This chain's CDR3 is CASSLDGAALYNEQFF. The CDR3 DNA reads TGCGCCAGCAGCCTGGATGGGGCAGCCCTCTACAATGAGCAGTTCTTC.

V usage is TRBV12-3 or TRBV12-4 and J usage is TRBJ1-3; D call uncertain. There are 14 residues in the CDR3. V lost 3 bases, J lost 0 bases, and 6 bases lay in between. In DNA form, the CDR3 reads TGTGCCAGCAGTTTGATGAGCTCTGGAAACACCATATATTTT. It yields the protein CASSLMSSGNTIYF.

This clonotype has at least ten counts. The gene calls are TRBV3-1 and TRBJ2-3; possibly TRBD2 for D (6 bases). The CDR3 is 19 amino acids. In germline, CDR1 is LGHDT, CDR2 YNNKEL (reference sequence). Trimming removed 4 bases from V and 4 bases from J, with 27 bases in between. This CDR3 reads CASSRRYFRDGSRSDTQYF. The CDR3 nucleotides read TGTGCCAGCAGCCGACGATACTTCAGGGACGGGAGCAGGTCAGATACGCAGTATTTT.

This rearrangement joins TRBV6-4 to TRBJ2-7; D remains ambiguous. Trimming stripped 11 bases from V and 5 bases from J, with 10 bases between. CDR1 MRHNA and CDR2 SNTAGT come from the germline V gene. The CDR3 is 10 amino acids. CDR3 coding DNA: TGTGCCCAAACACTCGACGAGCAGTACTTC. Translated, it gives CAQTLDEQYF.

This clonotype showed up just a few times. CDR3 coding DNA: TGTGCCAGCAGCTTGAACTTACGTGGTCAGTTCTTC. Translation gives CASSLNLRGQFF. The chain joins TRBV7-8 to TRBJ2-1; the D is unclear. The CDR3 sequence is 12 residues long. V lost 3 bases to trimming and J lost 13 bases, with 13 bases between them. Germline V gives CDR1 SGHVS, CDR2 FQNEAQ.

The chain employs TRBV6-5 and TRBJ2-7; D may be TRBD1 or TRBD2 (5 bases each). The V gene lost 2 bases and the J gene lost 11 bases, with 10 bases spanning the gap. Germline assignment: CDR1 MNHEY and CDR2 SVGAGI. The CDR3 length is 11 residues. The CDR3 nucleotides are TGTGCCAGCAGTTACGAGGGCAGGGAGTACTTC. Protein sequence: CASSYEGREYF.

This clonotype has only a few counts. The genes are TRBV11-2 and TRBJ2-3; 11 positions match TRBD1. Germline lookup yields CDR1 SGHAT and CDR2 FQNNGV. The CDR3 totals 14 residues. V lost 3 bases, J lost 9 bases, and 5 bases stayed unmatched. This chain's CDR3 is CASSLDRGRITQYF. The CDR3 DNA reads as TGTGCCAGCAGCTTGGACAGGGGGCGTATAACGCAGTATTTT.

The table lists this clonotype with many counts. V is TRBV29-1 and J is TRBJ2-7; possibly TRBD2 for D (5 bases). The CDR3 extends over 13 amino acids. Germline V gene sequence: CDR1 SQVTM, CDR2 ANQGSEA. Trimming took 4 bases from V and 2 from J, leaving 12 bases between them. The CDR3 region is CSVVSVSTYEQYF. The CDR3 DNA is TGCAGCGTTGTTAGCGTCAGTACCTACGAGCAGTACTTC.

The chain uses TRBV7-8 and TRBJ2-6; D perhaps matches TRBD2 (6 bases). The CDR3 covers 19 residues. The germline V gene has CDR1 SGHVS and CDR2 FQNEAQ. Trimming stripped 7 bases from V and 0 bases from J, with 22 bases between. CDR3 amino acids: CASTQRWGVSYSGANVLTF. The CDR3 DNA reads as TGTGCCAGCACCCAGAGGTGGGGGGTGTCCTACTCTGGGGCCAACGTCCTGACTTTC.

This clonotype occurred many times. The genes are TRBV7-9 and TRBJ2-3; D ambiguous. Germline V gene data show CDR1 as SEHNR and CDR2 as FQNEAQ (reference sequence). The V end lost 6 bases, the J end lost 5 bases, and 12 bases lay between the germline ends. The CDR3 has 13 residues. The CDR3 here is CASSFSGVDTQYF. CDR3 nucleotide sequence: TGTGCCAGCAGTTTCTCGGGTGTAGATACGCAGTATTTT. The whole variable domain, remainder taken from reference TRBV7-9 and TRBJ2-3, is DTGVSQNPRHKITKRGQNVTFRCDPISEHNRLYWYRQTLGQGPEFLTYFQNEAQLEKSRLLSDRFSAERPKGSFSTLEIQRTEQGDSAMYLCASSFSGVDTQYFGPGTRLTVL.

This clonotype has more than one count but fewer than ten. The V gene is TRBV19, the J gene TRBJ1-1; the D gene is possibly TRBD1 (6 bases). This CDR3 comprises 14 residues. Per germline, CDR1 LNHDA and CDR2 SQIVND (reference sequence). Trimming cost V 4 bases and J 7 bases, with 16 bases left between them. CDR3 sequence (DNA): TGTGCCAGTAGTACCGACCGCGGACAGAATGAAGCTTTCTTT. Translated: CASSTDRGQNEAFF. Using reference TRBV19 and TRBJ1-1 for the parts outside the CDR3, the full variable domain is DGGITQSPKYLFRKEGQNVTLSCEQNLNHDAMYWYRQDPGQGLRLIYYSQIVNDFQKGDIAEGYSVSREKKESFPLTVTSAQKNPTAFYLCASSTDRGQNEAFFGQGTRLTVV.

This clonotype showed up many times. V and J are TRBV12-3 or TRBV12-4 and TRBJ2-1, with 13 bases identical to TRBD2. The V and J ends lost 6 bases and 9 bases, in that order; junction bases with no gene match: 5. The CDR3 is 14 amino acids. CDR3 nucleotides: TGTGCCAGCAGCCGGACTAGCGGGAGAGCTGAGCAGTTCTTC. This codes for CASSRTSGRAEQFF.

This clonotype appeared many times. The V gene is TRBV6-1, the J gene TRBJ2-5, with D unresolved. This CDR3 is built from 15 residues. The germline V gene has CDR1 MNHNS and CDR2 SASEGT. The V end lost 6 bases, the J end lost 0 bases, and 14 bases lay between the germline ends. This chain's CDR3 is CASRELPQYQETQYF. Here the CDR3 DNA reads TGTGCCAGCAGAGAACTACCCCAGTACCAAGAGACCCAGTACTTC.

The chain uses TRBV15 and TRBJ2-1; 9 bases are shared with TRBD2. The CDR3 is made up of 17 amino acids. Germline CDR1 LNHNV, CDR2 YYDKDF (reference sequence). Germline trimming cut 1 base from V and 7 bases from J; bases unmatched to any gene: 11. The CDR3 loop is CATSRVLVAGVSNEQFF. As DNA, the CDR3 is TGTGCCACCAGCAGAGTTCTTGTAGCGGGAGTTTCGAATGAGCAGTTCTTC.

This clonotype came up many times. CDR3 DNA: TGCGCCAGCAGCGGTGGGGTCTTGGGGTCTGGCTACACCTTC. As protein: CASSGGVLGSGYTF. The chain combines TRBV5-1 with TRBJ1-2; D remains unclear. Germline CDR1 and CDR2: SGHRS and YFSETQ. This CDR3 contains 14 residues. The V end was cut by 4 bases, the J end by 7 bases, with 17 bases between.

This clonotype has only a few counts. The genes are TRBV5-8 and TRBJ1-4, with 7 bases identical to TRBD1. Trimming at V came to 4 bases and at J to 5 bases, leaving 14 bases not matched to a gene. CDR3 length equals 17 residues. Germline CDR1 and CDR2: SGHTS and YDEGEE. CDR3 region: CASSGTRQGVRNEKLFF. The CDR3 coding sequence is TGTGCCAGCAGCGGAACCCGGCAGGGGGTCAGAAATGAAAAACTGTTTTTT. Together with reference TRBV5-8 and TRBJ1-4, the CDR3 gives the full variable domain: EAGVTQSPTHLIKTRGQQATLRCSPISGHTSVYWYQQALGLGLQFLLWYDEGEERNRGNFPPRFSGRQFPNYSSELNVNALELEDSALYLCASSGTRQGVRNEKLFFGSGTQLSVL.